This T cell receptor (beta chain) emerged from a study of cytotoxic CD8 clonotypes in ibrutinib-treated CLL. Study-level information: Response samples were drawn at a median of around 12 months of treatment, range 6 to 36.

V lost 1 base and J 1 base, leaving 12 bases between the germline ends. CDR3 size: 16 residues. CDR1 and CDR2 from the germline V gene are SGHDN and FVKESK. This clone was counted only a few times. Clones were read by immunoSEQ multiplex PCR, and TCRdb kept only the in-frame ones, dropping some. The data hold hundreds of thousands of clones, with roughly 74% observed a single time. The source material was PBMCs, sampled after 24 months of ibrutinib treatment. The chain employs TRBV14 and TRBJ2-3, with a possible D match to TRBD2 (6 bases). The clonotype was recovered from a human donor with chronic lymphocytic leukemia. In nucleotides, the CDR3 is TGTGCCAGCAGCCAAGCCCCGGGACTCCGCACAGATACGCAGTATTTT. Encoded protein: CASSQAPGLRTDTQYF.